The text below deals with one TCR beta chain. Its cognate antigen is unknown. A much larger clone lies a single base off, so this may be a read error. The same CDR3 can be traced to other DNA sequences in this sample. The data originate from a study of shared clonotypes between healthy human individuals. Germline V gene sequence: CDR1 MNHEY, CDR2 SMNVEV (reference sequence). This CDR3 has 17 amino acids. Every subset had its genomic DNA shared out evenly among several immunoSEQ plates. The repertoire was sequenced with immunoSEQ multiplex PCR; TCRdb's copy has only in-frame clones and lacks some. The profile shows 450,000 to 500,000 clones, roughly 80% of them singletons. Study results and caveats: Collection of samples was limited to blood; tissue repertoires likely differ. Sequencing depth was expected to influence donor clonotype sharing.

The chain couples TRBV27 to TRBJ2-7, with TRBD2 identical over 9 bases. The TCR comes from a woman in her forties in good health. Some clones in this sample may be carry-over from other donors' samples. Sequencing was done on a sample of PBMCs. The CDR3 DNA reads TGCGCCAGCAGTTACAAAGGGGCGGGAGGGCCAGACTACGAGCAGTACTTC. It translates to CASSYKGAGGPDYEQYF.